Each of the 26 T cell receptor beta chains below was sequenced from the same sample in a study of response to subunit inactivated influenza vaccine. TCRdb redid the calling of the RT-PCR reads with MiXCR, one entry per CDR3 protein. This table holds 650,000 or so distinct CDR3 sequences, 14% found once. The sequenced sample was PBMCs from blood, obtained less than 15 days before vaccination. The receptors derive from a middle-aged man who received an inactivated influenza vaccine.

The V and J genes are TRBV3-1 and TRBJ2-7; a weak D match, TRBD1 (6 bases). The germline V gene has CDR1 LGHDT and CDR2 YNNKEL (reference sequence). V gave up 4 bases and J gave up 2 bases, with 9 bases separating them. This CDR3 contains 13 residues. The CDR3 sequence: CASSPSGAYEQYF. The CDR3 DNA is TGTGCCAGCAGCCCCTCAGGGGCCTACGAGCAGTACTTC.

The chain combines TRBV5-6 with TRBJ1-6; 8 positions match TRBD1. The V gene's germline CDR1 is SGHDT and CDR2 YYEEEE. The V gene end was trimmed by 4 bases and the J gene end by 7 bases; junction bases not matched to a gene: 13. CDR3 length: 17 amino acids. CDR3 amino acids: CASSVRIGTGTNSPLHF. The CDR3 DNA sequence: TGTGCCAGCAGCGTACGTATCGGGACAGGAACAAATTCACCCCTCCACTTT.

The chain uses TRBV12-3 or TRBV12-4 and TRBJ2-1; 8 bases are shared with TRBD2. Losses at the gene ends were 3 bases for V and 5 bases for J; bases not matched to a gene: 3. This CDR3 contains 14 residues. The DNA for the CDR3 is TGTGCCAGCAGTTTCGGGGGGGGACACAATGAGCAGTTCTTC. Encoded protein: CASSFGGGHNEQFF.

The chain couples TRBV9 to TRBJ2-1, with unresolved D. CDR1 and CDR2 (germline): SGDLS, YYNGEE. The CDR3 totals 15 residues. Trimming took off 0 bases at V and 2 bases at J, with 9 bases between the two ends. The CDR3 loop is CASSVAGPAYNEQFF. The CDR3 coding sequence is TGTGCCAGCAGCGTAGCCGGGCCCGCCTACAATGAGCAGTTCTTC.

This clonotype came up many times. The rearrangement links TRBV4-1 to TRBJ1-1; 9 bases are shared with TRBD1. This CDR3 is built from 14 residues. Germline V gene sequence: CDR1 MGHRA, CDR2 YSYEKL. V gave up 4 bases and J gave up 4 bases; unmatched junction bases: 4. The CDR3 sequence: CASSRQTGGTEAFF. The CDR3, as DNA: TGCGCCAGCAGCCGTCAGACAGGGGGCACTGAAGCTTTCTTT.

This clonotype came up a few times. V and J are TRBV12-3 or TRBV12-4 and TRBJ1-1, with TRBD1 identical over 7 bases. CDR3 length equals 15 residues. The trim removed 4 bases at V and 4 bases at J, leaving 9 bases unmatched. The CDR3 DNA reads as TGTGCCAGCAGTTATAAGACAGGGTTCAGCACTGAAGCTTTCTTT. The encoded protein is CASSYKTGFSTEAFF.

The chain links TRBV7-8 to TRBJ2-2; no reliable D call. The germline V gene encodes CDR1 SGHVS and CDR2 FQNEAQ. V lost 8 bases and J lost 1, with 11 bases in between. The CDR3 loop spans 14 amino acids. The CDR3 region has the DNA TGTGCCAGCCCCAAGACCGAGAACACCGGGGAGCTGTTTTTT. The encoded protein is CASPKTENTGELFF. The full variable domain, completed using reference TRBV7-8 and TRBJ2-2, is GAGVSQSPRYKVAKRGQDVALRCDPISGHVSLFWYQQALGQGPEFLTYFQNEAQLDKSGLPSDRFFAERPEGSVSTLKIQRTQQEDSAVYLCASPKTENTGELFFGEGSRLTVL.

The chain has TRBV7-9 and TRBJ2-7; 8 nucleotides agree with TRBD1. Germline V lookup: CDR1 SEHNR, CDR2 FQNEAQ (reference sequence). This CDR3 has 14 residues. The V and J ends lost 2 bases and 5 bases, in that order; junction bases with no gene match: 5. In DNA, the CDR3 is TGTGCCAGCAGCTTAAGTTTGACAGGGGACGAGCAGTACTTC. It is translated as CASSLSLTGDEQYF. Full variable domain (outside the CDR3, taken from reference TRBV7-9 and TRBJ2-7): DTGVSQNPRHKITKRGQNVTFRCDPISEHNRLYWYRQTLGQGPEFLTYFQNEAQLEKSRLLSDRFSAERPKGSFSTLEIQRTEQGDSAMYLCASSLSLTGDEQYFGPGTRLTVT.

The V call is TRBV5-1, the J call TRBJ2-5, with a possible D match to TRBD2 (6 bases). The CDR3 is made up of 16 amino acids. V lost 4 bases and J lost 1, with 17 bases in between. CDR1 and CDR2 from the germline V gene are SGHRS and YFSETQ. The CDR3: CASSLWGEAPQETQYF. The CDR3 DNA sequence: TGCGCCAGCAGCCTATGGGGGGAGGCCCCCCAAGAGACCCAGTACTTC.

Comments on this clonotype: It may be a read error: a sequence one base away is much more abundant. J is TRBJ2-2 and V is TRBV20-1; TRBD2 aligns across 14 bases. The CDR3 consists of 15 residues. Per germline, CDR1 DFQATT and CDR2 SNEGSKA (reference sequence). The CDR3 DNA reads TGCAGTGCAACGGGACTAGCGGGAGTGGACGGGGAGCTGGTTTTT. Residues: CSATGLAGVDGELVF.

The chain couples TRBV15 to TRBJ2-3; D is perhaps TRBD2 (5 bases). This CDR3 spans 14 amino acids. V was cut by 5 bases and J by 1 base, with 10 bases left in between. Germline loops: CDR1 LNHNV, CDR2 YYDKDF (reference sequence). This chain's CDR3 is CATSGSLGTDTQYF. CDR3 coding DNA: TGTGCCACCAGCGGGAGTCTAGGCACAGATACGCAGTATTTT.

The V call is TRBV11-2, the J call TRBJ1-6; D gene unclear. V lost 1 base and J lost 14, with 12 bases in between. The CDR3 consists of 13 residues. Germline V lookup: CDR1 SGHAT, CDR2 FQNNGV. The CDR3 bases are TGTGCCAGCAGCTTAGCGGGCACGGGCACCCTCCACTTT. Its translation is CASSLAGTGTLHF.

The chain carries TRBV29-1 and TRBJ2-1; a weak D match, TRBD2 (6 bases). The CDR3 spans 16 residues. CDR1 SQVTM and CDR2 ANQGSEA come from the germline V gene. Trimming cost V 8 bases and J 1 base, with 21 bases left between them. CDR3: CSPMGAGSASYNEQFF. The DNA for the CDR3 is TGCAGCCCCATGGGTGCGGGATCAGCGTCCTACAATGAGCAGTTCTTC.

The chain has TRBV9 and TRBJ1-6; 9 nucleotides agree with TRBD1. There are 16 residues in the CDR3. V lost 3 bases, J lost 5 bases, and 6 bases stayed unmatched. Germline lookup yields CDR1 SGDLS and CDR2 YYNGEE. The CDR3 sequence: CASSAGTGNNNSPLHF. As DNA, the CDR3 is TGTGCCAGCAGCGCGGGGACAGGGAACAATAATTCACCCCTCCACTTT.

The chain links TRBV7-2 to TRBJ2-3; D might be TRBD2 (6 bases). The germline V gene encodes CDR1 SGHTA and CDR2 FQGNSA. Trimming removed 6 bases at V and 0 bases at J, with 19 bases between. The CDR3 runs to 17 residues. DNA for the CDR3: TGTGCCAGCAGTCAGGCAGCGGGCGGGGCTAGCACAGATACGCAGTATTTT. Translated: CASSQAAGGASTDTQYF.

This chain joins TRBV20-1 and TRBJ1-1, with D tentatively TRBD1 (6 bases). The CDR3 consists of 13 residues. Trimming took off 5 bases at V and 5 bases at J, with 15 bases between the two ends. Germline CDR1 reads DFQATT; CDR2 reads SNEGSKA (reference sequence). The CDR3 DNA is TGCAGTGCTCCGACCGATCAGGGGACTGAAGCTTTCTTT. Translated: CSAPTDQGTEAFF.

This clonotype was recorded a few times. The chain carries TRBV3-1 and TRBJ2-4, with TRBD2 matching 9 bases. In germline, CDR1 is LGHDT, CDR2 YNNKEL (reference sequence). The CDR3 runs 16 residues. The trim removed 0 bases at V and 6 bases at J, leaving 6 bases unmatched. The CDR3 protein is CASSQEGGRARNIQYF. The CDR3 DNA follows: TGTGCCAGCAGCCAAGAGGGCGGGAGGGCCCGAAACATTCAGTACTTC. The entire variable domain, with the rest obtained from reference TRBV3-1 and TRBJ2-4, is as follows: DTAVSQTPKYLVTQMGNDKSIKCEQNLGHDTMYWYKQDSKKFLKIMFSYNNKELIINETVPNRFSPKSPDKAHLNLHINSLELGDSAVYFCASSQEGGRARNIQYFGAGTRLSVL.

The V call is TRBV20-1, the J call TRBJ2-2; 8 nucleotides agree with TRBD2. CDR3 size: 17 residues. Germline trimming cut 1 base from V and 0 bases from J; bases unmatched to any gene: 7. Germline CDR1 DFQATT, CDR2 SNEGSKA (reference sequence). The CDR3 sequence: CSARGFRGGANTGELFF. The CDR3 bases are TGCAGTGCTAGAGGGTTCCGGGGGGGCGCGAACACCGGGGAGCTGTTTTTT.

This clonotype was seen more than once but under ten times. The chain employs TRBV6-2 or TRBV6-3 and TRBJ2-7, with D possibly being TRBD1 (5 bases). This CDR3 region has 15 residues. Trimming removed 2 bases at V and 0 bases at J, with 11 bases between. The germline gives CDR1 MNHEY, CDR2 SVGEGT. The CDR3: CASSYQGYSSYEQYF. In DNA, the CDR3 is TGTGCCAGCAGTTACCAGGGTTACTCCTCCTACGAGCAGTACTTC.

V and J are TRBV27 and TRBJ2-1; TRBD2 agrees at 8 bases. CDR3 length equals 12 residues. Per germline, CDR1 MNHEY and CDR2 SMNVEV (reference sequence). Losses at the gene ends were 2 bases for V and 10 bases for J; bases not matched to a gene: 1. CDR3 protein: CASSLVAGEQFF. In DNA, the CDR3 is TGTGCCAGCAGTTTAGTAGCGGGAGAGCAGTTCTTC.

This clonotype was counted many times. This rearrangement joins TRBV4-3 to TRBJ2-1; D ambiguous. Germline CDR1 reads LGHNA; CDR2 reads YSLEER. The CDR3 is 14 amino acids. V was shortened by 1 base and J by 6 bases, with 10 bases between the two germline ends. In DNA, the CDR3 is TGCGCCAGCAGCCAAGGGGCGACACGCAATGAGCAGTTCTTC. Encoded protein: CASSQGATRNEQFF.

The chain joins TRBV3-1 to TRBJ2-7; D gene ambiguous. The germline V gene encodes CDR1 LGHDT and CDR2 YNNKEL (reference sequence). The V gene lost 2 bases and the J gene lost 3 bases, with 5 bases spanning the gap. CDR3 length: 12 amino acids. CDR3 sequence reads: CASSQQSYEQYF. Written as DNA, the CDR3 is TGTGCCAGCAGCCAACAGAGCTACGAGCAGTACTTC.

This clonotype was seen ten or more times. The CDR3 sequence: CASSVSLENIQYF. CDR3 in DNA: TGTGCCAGCAGCGTAAGCCTCGAAAACATTCAGTACTTC. This rearrangement joins TRBV9 to TRBJ2-4, with D unresolved. With 1 base removed from V and 5 bases from J, the gap between germline ends came to 7 bases. CDR1 and CDR2 from the germline V gene are SGDLS and YYNGEE. The CDR3 has 13 amino acids.

This chain uses TRBV4-1 with TRBJ2-2; 10 bases align to TRBD2. The CDR3 has 17 residues. Unmatched junction bases numbered 10, after V lost 5 bases and J lost 4 bases. In germline, CDR1 is MGHRA, CDR2 YSYEKL. Written as DNA, the CDR3 is TGCGCCAGCAGCTCAACAGCGGGGGGGCTAGGCACCGGGGAGCTGTTTTTT. Its translation is CASSSTAGGLGTGELFF.

The CDR3 bases are TGTGCCAGCATCCTTCGGGCGGGGGGGAGTGAGCAGTTCTTC. Translating gives CASILRAGGSEQFF. This chain uses TRBV12-3 or TRBV12-4 with TRBJ2-1, with TRBD2 matching 9 bases. The CDR3 is 14 amino acids. V trimming: 7 bases; J trimming: 9 bases; junction bases outside the gene matches: 10.

This clonotype was seen just once. The chain employs TRBV27 and TRBJ2-4; D not resolved. V shed 0 bases and J shed 6 bases, with 9 bases lying between them. CDR3 length equals 14 residues. Germline CDR1 is MNHEY and CDR2 is SMNVEV (reference sequence). The CDR3 here is CASSLSEWGNIQYF. Written as DNA, the CDR3 is TGTGCCAGCAGTTTATCCGAGTGGGGAAACATTCAGTACTTC.